A single sample is the source of the 28 T cell receptor beta chains below, sequenced in a study of shared clonotypes between healthy human individuals (dated by TCRdb to 2020 to 2021). Libraries were built with the immunoSEQ multiplex PCR assay. The immuneACCESS repertoire file appears here via TCRdb, limited to in-frame rearrangements. These files lack a portion of the clones; in checked studies, under half of the deficit traces to unresolved V genes, and the cause of the others is not known. The sample table holds approximately 95,000 clones, of which 65% to 70% were seen once. The ten most abundant clones make up 40% to 45% of the sample. Sequenced sample: memory CD8+ T cells sorted from blood. The sample's cell subset or site label, decoded: CD45RO+ cells pooled with CCR7-negative TemRA cells. Source of these receptors: a man aged 30 to 39 in good health.

This sequence joins TRBV28 and TRBJ1-1; TRBD1 agrees at 8 bases. Germline trimming cut 5 bases from V and 1 base from J; bases unmatched to any gene: 9. Per germline, CDR1 MDHEN and CDR2 SYDVKM. The length of the CDR3 is 16 residues. The CDR3 DNA follows: TGTGCCAGCAGTCCGAACAGGGGGATGGGGAACACTGAAGCTTTCTTT. Its protein is CASSPNRGMGNTEAFF.

The chain recombines TRBV5-1 with TRBJ2-5, with D possibly being TRBD1 (6 bases). CDR3 length: 13 amino acids. The germline gives CDR1 SGHRS, CDR2 YFSETQ. V lost 5 bases and J 5 bases, leaving 13 bases between the germline ends. As DNA, the CDR3 is TGCGCCAGCAGACTACCGGGACACGAGACCCAGTACTTC. As protein: CASRLPGHETQYF.

The genes are TRBV7-6 and TRBJ2-1; possibly TRBD2 for D (7 bases). CDR1 and CDR2 from the germline V gene are SGHVS and FNYEAQ. CDR3 length equals 17 residues. Trimming shortened V by 0 bases and J by 0 bases, and 12 bases separated the two germline ends. The CDR3 coding sequence is TGTGCCAGCAGCTTAGCAGGCGGGGGCTTCTCCTACAATGAGCAGTTCTTC. It specifies CASSLAGGGFSYNEQFF.

This clone was seen a handful of times. The chain has TRBV30 and TRBJ1-1; D is undetermined. The germline V and J ends were trimmed by 0 bases and 3 bases, with 14 bases remaining between them. The CDR3 covers 15 residues. Germline CDR1 GTSNPN, CDR2 SVGIG (reference sequence). CDR3 residues: CAWSVVSSIDTEAFF. The CDR3 DNA follows: TGTGCCTGGAGTGTTGTCAGCTCGATCGACACTGAAGCTTTCTTT. The variable domain in full, completed from reference TRBV30 and TRBJ1-1, reads SQTIHQWPATLVQPVGSPLSLECTVEGTSNPNLYWYRQAAGRGLQLLFYSVGIGQISSEVPQNLSASRPQDRQFILSSKKLLLSDSGFYLCAWSVVSSIDTEAFFGQGTRLTVV.

This chain joins TRBV27 and TRBJ2-2; no clear D. This CDR3 has 16 amino acids. The V gene lost 6 bases and the J gene lost 8 bases, with 22 bases spanning the gap. Germline V gene sequence: CDR1 MNHEY, CDR2 SMNVEV (reference sequence). CDR3 loop: CASSPLFPLGPGELFF. DNA of the CDR3: TGTGCCAGCAGCCCTCTTTTCCCTCTAGGACCAGGGGAGCTGTTTTTT.

For the CDR3, the DNA is TGTGCCAGCAGCCGGACGAGCAGCGGTAAAGAGACCCAGTACTTC. It is translated as CASSRTSSGKETQYF. The chain links TRBV11-2 to TRBJ2-5; tentatively, D is TRBD2 (5 bases). V was clipped by 5 bases and J by 3 bases, with 16 bases between them. Looked up from germline, CDR1 is SGHAT and CDR2 is FQNNGV. The CDR3 totals 15 residues.

As DNA, the CDR3 is TGTGCCAGTAGTAGGGCGGGGACACTCAACTATGGCTACACCTTC. Protein: CASSRAGTLNYGYTF. This rearrangement joins TRBV19 to TRBJ1-2, with D possibly TRBD1 on 6 matching bases. The CDR3 covers 15 residues. Germline V gives CDR1 LNHDA, CDR2 SQIVND (reference sequence). V was shortened by 4 bases and J by 2 bases, with 14 bases between the two germline ends.

The rearrangement joins TRBV11-2 to TRBJ1-2; 7 bases agree with TRBD1. Germline CDR1 and CDR2: SGHAT and FQNNGV. The CDR3 is made up of 19 amino acids. With V trimmed by 2 bases and J by 5 bases, 20 bases remained unmatched. CDR3 in amino acids: CASSLTPGTVLTFPYGYTF. In nucleotides, the CDR3 is TGTGCCAGCAGCTTAACCCCCGGGACAGTCCTAACATTCCCTTATGGCTACACCTTC. Looking up the rest from reference TRBV11-2 and TRBJ1-2 gives the full variable domain: EAGVAQSPRYKIIEKRQSVAFWCNPISGHATLYWYQQILGQGPKLLIQFQNNGVVDDSQLPKDRFSAERLKGVDSTLKIQPAKLEDSAVYLCASSLTPGTVLTFPYGYTFGSGTRLTVV.

This clone appeared once. The chain employs TRBV28 and TRBJ2-4; no clear D. Germline V gene sequence: CDR1 MDHEN, CDR2 SYDVKM. This CDR3 is built from 13 residues. Trimming pared 8 bases from V and 1 base from J, leaving 9 bases between. CDR3 DNA sequence: TGTGCCAGCCGGAAGGCGGCCAAAAACATTCAGTACTTC. It encodes CASRKAAKNIQYF.

V and J are TRBV9 and TRBJ2-3, with a tentative D call TRBD2 (6 bases). Trimming shortened V by 4 bases and J by 4 bases, and 13 bases separated the two germline ends. The CDR3 consists of 14 residues. The germline V gene has CDR1 SGDLS and CDR2 YYNGEE. The CDR3 sequence: CASSFRLEADTQYF. For the CDR3, the DNA is TGTGCCAGCAGCTTTAGACTAGAAGCAGATACGCAGTATTTT.

The genes are TRBV11-1 and TRBJ2-3; D gene ambiguous. The CDR3 spans 16 residues. In germline, CDR1 is SGHAT, CDR2 FQDESV (reference sequence). Between the trimmed V and J ends, which lost 5 bases and 5 bases, there was a span of 20 bases. The CDR3 DNA sequence: TGTGCCAGCAGCCCCGTGGTAGCCTACAAAATAGATACGCAGTATTTT. Its translation: CASSPVVAYKIDTQYF.

The chain combines TRBV28 with TRBJ1-5, with a tentative D call TRBD1 (5 bases). V lost 2 bases to trimming and J lost 1 base, with 9 bases between them. The CDR3 extends over 15 amino acids. Germline CDR1 reads MDHEN; CDR2 reads SYDVKM. CDR3 DNA: TGTGCCAGCAGTTTAGCGGGGCTGAGCAATCAGCCCCAGCATTTT. Its translation is CASSLAGLSNQPQHF. The full variable domain, its missing parts supplied by reference TRBV28 and TRBJ1-5, is DVKVTQSSRYLVKRTGEKVFLECVQDMDHENMFWYRQDPGLGLRLIYFSYDVKMKEKGDIPEGYSVSREKKERFSLILESASTNQTSMYLCASSLAGLSNQPQHFGDGTRLSIL.

This clone was seen only a few times. This chain joins TRBV4-2 and TRBJ2-1, with 12 bases matching TRBD2. V was clipped by 0 bases and J by 6 bases; unmatched bases: 3. The CDR3 has 16 amino acids. Germline V lookup: CDR1 LGHNA, CDR2 YNFKEQ. CDR3 in DNA: TGTGCCAGCAGCCAAGATGAGACTAGCGGGAGCAATGAGCAGTTCTTC. It translates to CASSQDETSGSNEQFF.

The chain links TRBV28 to TRBJ2-3; tentatively, D is TRBD2 (6 bases). With 4 bases removed from V and 0 bases from J, the gap between germline ends came to 11 bases. The germline V gene encodes CDR1 MDHEN and CDR2 SYDVKM. This CDR3 spans 15 amino acids. This chain's CDR3 is CASSSTGTSTDTQYF. CDR3 nucleotide sequence: TGTGCCAGCAGTTCAACCGGGACTAGCACAGATACGCAGTATTTT.

This clone was seen more than once but under ten times. The chain is built from TRBV7-2 and TRBJ1-1; D remains unclear. The V gene's germline CDR1 is SGHTA and CDR2 FQGNSA. The CDR3 covers 13 residues. Trimming pared 1 base from V and 3 bases from J, leaving 6 bases between. Here the CDR3 reads CASSLGPDTEAFF. In nucleotides, the CDR3 is TGTGCCAGCAGCTTAGGTCCGGACACTGAAGCTTTCTTT.

This clone has more than one count but fewer than ten. The chain couples TRBV5-4 to TRBJ1-1, with 7 bases aligning to TRBD1. CDR3 size: 15 residues. Per the germline V gene, CDR1 is SGHNT and CDR2 is YYREEE (reference sequence). V trimming: 0 bases; J trimming: 3 bases; junction bases outside the gene matches: 5. CDR3 protein: CASSLVDREDTEAFF. CDR3 nucleotide sequence: TGTGCCAGCAGCTTGGTCGACAGGGAGGACACTGAAGCTTTCTTT. Full variable domain (missing parts from reference TRBV5-4 and TRBJ1-1): ETGVTQSPTHLIKTRGQQVTLRCSSQSGHNTVSWYQQALGQGPQFIFQYYREEENGRGNFPPRFSGLQFPNYSSELNVNALELDDSALYLCASSLVDREDTEAFFGQGTRLTVV.

The sample holds many counts of this clone. The CDR3 loop is CASSAGTSADTQYF. The CDR3 nucleotides read TGTGCCAGCAGTGCAGGGACTAGCGCAGATACGCAGTATTTT. The chain employs TRBV6-4 and TRBJ2-3, with 10 bases fitting TRBD2. Germline loops: CDR1 MRHNA, CDR2 SNTAGT. After removal of 4 bases from V and 4 bases from J, the junction contained 2 bases not matched to a gene. The CDR3 is 14 residues long.

V and J are TRBV12-2 and TRBJ2-7; the table's D gene call, TRBD2, was not cross checked with the DNA. TRBV12-2 is labeled a pseudogene. The CDR3 loop spans 16 amino acids. The CDR3 DNA follows: TGTGCAAGTCGCTACCGTTACAGCGGGAGCTCCTACGAGCAGTACTTC. Translated: CASRYRYSGSSYEQYF.

The chain couples TRBV6-4 to TRBJ2-1; 9 positions match TRBD1. The germline CDR1 and CDR2 sequences are MRHNA and SNTAGT. The V and J ends lost 5 bases and 0 bases, in that order; junction bases with no gene match: 14. CDR3 length equals 19 residues. The CDR3 DNA follows: TGTGCCAGCAGTTCCCCCGGACAGGGGCAACGAAGCTCCTACAATGAGCAGTTCTTC. It specifies CASSSPGQGQRSSYNEQFF.

About this clone: The same CDR3 also results from other DNA sequences found in this sample. V is TRBV27 and J is TRBJ1-5; a possible D gene is TRBD1 (6 bases). The germline CDR1 and CDR2 sequences are MNHEY and SMNVEV (reference sequence). The CDR3 has 14 residues. V was cut by 5 bases and J by 2 bases, with 10 bases left in between. The DNA of the CDR3 is TGTGCCAGCAGTCCAAGACAGGGCAATCAGCCCCAGCATTTT. Translated: CASSPRQGNQPQHF.

This clone has a handful of counts. This rearrangement joins TRBV25-1 to TRBJ2-1, with TRBD2 matching over 10 bases. CDR3 length: 18 amino acids. Losses at the gene ends were 6 bases for V and 4 bases for J; bases not matched to a gene: 15. The germline V gene encodes CDR1 MGHDK and CDR2 SYGVNS. DNA of the CDR3: TGTGCCAGCAGCGAAGAGGGATTCGGGACTAGCGATTACAATGAGCAGTTCTTC. It translates to CASSEEGFGTSDYNEQFF.

The J gene is TRBJ2-3, the V gene TRBV25-1; D is ambiguous. V was trimmed by 2 bases and J by 4 bases, leaving 4 bases between them. CDR3 size: 12 residues. Germline V gene sequence: CDR1 MGHDK, CDR2 SYGVNS. CDR3 sequence: CASSEGADTQYF. The CDR3 DNA sequence: TGTGCCAGCAGTGAAGGGGCAGATACGCAGTATTTT.

This clone came up a few times. V and J are TRBV7-8 and TRBJ2-5; 8 nucleotides align to TRBD2. In germline, CDR1 is SGHVS, CDR2 FQNEAQ. The CDR3 has 13 residues. V lost 8 bases and J lost 5; bases outside the gene matches: 7. The CDR3 nucleotides read TGTGCCAGCCACACGGGGGGGTGGGAGACCCAGTACTTC. As protein: CASHTGGWETQYF.

This clone was detected ten times or more. The same CDR3 is also encoded by other DNA sequences in this sample. The chain couples TRBV6-5 to TRBJ2-5; D perhaps matches TRBD2 (5 bases). The germline gives CDR1 MNHEY, CDR2 SVGAGI. With 7 bases removed from V and 9 bases from J, the gap between germline ends came to 24 bases. This CDR3 has 15 amino acids. The CDR3 spells CASKMMRDGVTAQYF. The CDR3 DNA sequence: TGTGCCAGCAAAATGATGAGGGATGGGGTTACGGCCCAGTACTTC.

This clone has a single count. The gene calls are TRBV25-1 and TRBJ1-4, with a possible D match to TRBD1 (5 bases). V dropped 1 base and J dropped 6 bases, with 9 bases sitting between them. This CDR3 contains 14 residues. Germline-derived CDR1 and CDR2 are MGHDK and SYGVNS. The CDR3 region has the DNA TGTGCCAGCAGTGAATCCAGCAGGGATGAAAAACTGTTTTTT. Translated, it gives CASSESSRDEKLFF.

This clone was detected many times. This rearrangement joins TRBV25-1 to TRBJ2-7; the D gene is possibly TRBD1 (5 bases). Trimming left V 3 bases short and J 6 bases short, with 12 bases between. This CDR3 region has 13 residues. In germline, CDR1 is MGHDK, CDR2 SYGVNS. This chain's CDR3 is CASSDHQGGEQYF. The CDR3 nucleotides are TGTGCCAGCAGTGACCACCAGGGCGGCGAGCAGTACTTC.

This rearrangement joins TRBV6-1 to TRBJ1-2; D unresolved. Trimming removed 4 bases from V and 11 bases from J, with 2 bases in between. The CDR3 length is 8 residues. Germline-derived CDR1 and CDR2 are MNHNS and SASEGT. For the CDR3, the DNA is TGTGCCAGCAGTGTTTACACCTTC. It translates to CASSVYTF.

There are many counts of this clone. The V and J genes are TRBV2 and TRBJ2-3; 8 bases line up with TRBD1. CDR1 and CDR2 (germline): SNHLY, FYNNEI. The CDR3 covers 13 residues. V gave up 8 bases and J gave up 4 bases; unmatched junction bases: 5. The CDR3 DNA reads as TGTGCCAGCGACAGGGGCCCCGCAGATACGCAGTATTTT. It yields the protein CASDRGPADTQYF. The full variable domain, with the rest looked up from reference TRBV2 and TRBJ2-3, is EPEVTQTPSHQVTQMGQEVILRCVPISNHLYFYWYRQILGQKVEFLVSFYNNEISEKSEIFDDQFSVERPDGSNFTLKIRSTKLEDSAMYFCASDRGPADTQYFGPGTRLTVL.